This T cell receptor beta chain emerged from a study of T-cell reconstitution after alpha-beta-depleted transplantation in children. This clonotype was counted only a few times. The V end lost 0 bases, the J end lost 4 bases, and 8 bases lay between the germline ends. The CDR3 covers 14 residues. Germline CDR1 and CDR2: KGHSH and LQKENI. As it was prepared, the TCRbeta library received unique molecular identifiers. TCRdb called the PCR reads again in MiXCR, with one record for every CDR3 protein. The sample has about 200,000 distinct CDR3 sequences, roughly 7% seen once; the top ten hold approximately 5.7%.

The TCR comes from a boy aged 2 to 9 with acute lymphoblastic leukemia, due to receive a stem cell transplant. This sequence joins TRBV18 and TRBJ2-3; D is unresolved. Here the sequenced sample was PBMCs, taken before TCRalphabeta/CD19-depleted stem cell transplant. In DNA, the CDR3 is TGTGCCAGCTCACCACCGGCAGGTGCAGATACGCAGTATTTT. This encodes CASSPPAGADTQYF.